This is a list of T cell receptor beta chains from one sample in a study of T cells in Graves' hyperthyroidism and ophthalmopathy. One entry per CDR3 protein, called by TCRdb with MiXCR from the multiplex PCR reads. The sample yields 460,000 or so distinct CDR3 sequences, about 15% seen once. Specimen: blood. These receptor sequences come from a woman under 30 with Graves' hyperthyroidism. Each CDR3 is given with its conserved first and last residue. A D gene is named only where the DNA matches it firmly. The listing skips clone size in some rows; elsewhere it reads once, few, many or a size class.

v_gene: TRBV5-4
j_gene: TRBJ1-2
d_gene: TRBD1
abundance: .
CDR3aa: CASSLSAGGYYGYTF
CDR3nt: TGTGCCAGCAGCTTGTCGGCAGGGGGCTACTATGGCTACACCTTC

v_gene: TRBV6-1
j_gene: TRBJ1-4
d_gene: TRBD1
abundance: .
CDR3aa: CASIPGQIGTNEKLFF
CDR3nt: TGTGCCAGCATCCCGGGACAGATAGGAACTAATGAAAAACTGTTTTTT

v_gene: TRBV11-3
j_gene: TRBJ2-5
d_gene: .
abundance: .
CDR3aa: CASSHDRYQETQYF
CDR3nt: TGTGCCAGCAGCCATGACAGATACCAAGAGACCCAGTACTTC

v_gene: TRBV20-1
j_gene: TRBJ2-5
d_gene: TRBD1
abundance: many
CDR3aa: CSAERTGGRETQYF
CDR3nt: TGCAGTGCCGAAAGGACAGGGGGGAGAGAGACCCAGTACTTC

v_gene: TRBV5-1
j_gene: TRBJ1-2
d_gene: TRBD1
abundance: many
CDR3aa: CASSVTGEEGYTF
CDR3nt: TGCGCCAGCAGCGTTACAGGGGAAGAGGGCTACACCTTC

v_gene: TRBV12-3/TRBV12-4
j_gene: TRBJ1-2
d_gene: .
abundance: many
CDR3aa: CASSSRRGRGYTF
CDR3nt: TGTGCCAGCAGCTCCCGGCGGGGGCGAGGCTACACCTTC

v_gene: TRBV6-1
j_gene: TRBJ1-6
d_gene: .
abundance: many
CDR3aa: CASYGVSPLHF
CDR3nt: TGTGCCAGCTACGGAGTTTCACCCCTCCACTTT

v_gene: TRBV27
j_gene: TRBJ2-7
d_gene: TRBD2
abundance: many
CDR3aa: CASSFSPTGTSGTYEQYF
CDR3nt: TGTGCCAGCAGTTTCAGCCCCACCGGGACTAGCGGAACCTACGAGCAGTACTTC

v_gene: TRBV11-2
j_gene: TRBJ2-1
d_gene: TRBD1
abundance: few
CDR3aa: CASSPDRGYEQFF
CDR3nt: TGTGCCAGCAGCCCGGACAGGGGCTATGAGCAGTTCTTC

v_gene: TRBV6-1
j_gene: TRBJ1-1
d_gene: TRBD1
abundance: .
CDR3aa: CASSPNIITPDRVGTEAFF
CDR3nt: TGTGCCAGCAGCCCGAACATCATAACCCCAGACAGGGTGGGTACTGAAGCTTTCTTT

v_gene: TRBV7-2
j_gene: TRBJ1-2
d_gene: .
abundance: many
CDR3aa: CASSLGGTAYGYTF
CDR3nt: TGTGCCAGCAGCTTAGGGGGGACTGCCTATGGCTACACCTTC